The 23 T cell receptor beta chains given below trace back to one sample, sequenced in a study of identical twins. TCRdb redid the calling of the 5' RACE reads with MiXCR, one entry per CDR3 protein. There are about 900,000 distinct CDR3 sequences in the sample; 12% occur only once, and around 1.6% lies in the top ten. These data also featured in a second study, about yellow fever vaccine responses in identical twins.

The sample taken for sequencing was PBMCs. These receptors originate from a woman between 18 and 29 years old in good health.

This clonotype was seen many times. The chain couples TRBV7-6 to TRBJ2-1, with D perhaps matching TRBD2 (6 bases). Trimming shortened V by 1 base and J by 10 bases, and 11 bases separated the two germline ends. The CDR3 is made up of 13 amino acids. In germline, CDR1 is SGHVS, CDR2 FNYEAQ. DNA of the CDR3: TGTGCCAGCAGCTTAGTGAGCGGAGGGGAGCAGTTCTTC. Translation: CASSLVSGGEQFF.

This clonotype was observed many times. V usage is TRBV5-1 and J usage is TRBJ2-3; the D gene is possibly TRBD2 (6 bases). Trimming stripped 4 bases from V and 2 bases from J, with 14 bases between. Germline lookup yields CDR1 SGHRS and CDR2 YFSETQ. The CDR3 runs 15 residues. The CDR3 loop reads CASSPDYPDTDTQYF. The CDR3 coding sequence is TGCGCCAGCAGCCCGGACTACCCGGACACAGATACGCAGTATTTT.

This clonotype has only a few counts. This chain links TRBV10-3 with TRBJ2-1; 10 bases match TRBD1. Germline-derived CDR1 and CDR2 are ENHRY and SYGVKD. Trimming cost V 4 bases and J 4 bases; bases outside gene matches: 4. The CDR3 extends over 15 amino acids. In DNA form, the CDR3 reads TGTGCCATCAGTGGGATGGGACAGGGGTACAATGAGCAGTTCTTC. Translated: CAISGMGQGYNEQFF.

This clonotype was counted a few times. The genes are TRBV20-1 and TRBJ1-1, with D possibly being TRBD1 (5 bases). Between the trimmed V and J ends, which lost 5 bases and 1 base, there was a span of 14 bases. The CDR3 has 14 amino acids. Germline lookup yields CDR1 DFQATT and CDR2 SNEGSKA (reference sequence). CDR3 nucleotides: TGCAGTGCTGGGGTGGCAGGGTCGAACACTGAAGCTTTCTTT. This translates into CSAGVAGSNTEAFF.

In this sample, this clonotype turned up a few times. The chain has TRBV7-9 and TRBJ2-3, with 10 bases fitting TRBD2. CDR3 size: 16 residues. Germline CDR1 and CDR2: SEHNR and FQNEAQ (reference sequence). The V and J ends lost 6 bases and 2 bases, in that order; junction bases with no gene match: 8. CDR3 coding DNA: TGTGCCAGCAGTTATGGCACTAGCGGGATCACAGATACGCAGTATTTT. Translating gives CASSYGTSGITDTQYF.

This clonotype was seen only a few times. The V gene is TRBV12-3 or TRBV12-4, the J gene TRBJ2-5; 9 positions agree with TRBD2. After removal of 6 bases from V and 5 bases from J, the junction contained 7 bases not matched to a gene. The CDR3 length is 14 residues. DNA of the CDR3: TGTGCCAGCAGAAGGGCGGGGGGGTTGGAGACCCAGTACTTC. Its protein product is CASRRAGGLETQYF.

This clonotype appeared a few times. The chain combines TRBV12-3 or TRBV12-4 with TRBJ2-7, with D perhaps TRBD1 (7 bases). With 5 bases removed from V and 2 bases from J, the gap between germline ends came to 19 bases. The CDR3 has 16 amino acids. The CDR3 DNA follows: TGTGCCAGCAGTCAGAGCCAGGGCAGGGGGGCCTACGAGCAGTACTTC. Its translation: CASSQSQGRGAYEQYF.

This clonotype was recorded a few times. In DNA, the CDR3 is TGTGCCAGCAGCAAATTATTAGACACCGGGGAGCTGTTTTTT. Encoded protein: CASSKLLDTGELFF. V is TRBV9 and J is TRBJ2-2; D is unclear. The CDR3 spans 14 residues. The V end lost 4 bases, the J end lost 3 bases, and 10 bases lay between the germline ends. Per the germline V gene, CDR1 is SGDLS and CDR2 is YYNGEE.

This clonotype was seen a few times. The rearrangement uses TRBV5-1 and TRBJ2-3, with D perhaps TRBD2 (6 bases). CDR3 length equals 15 residues. The V end was cut by 0 bases, the J end by 1 base, with 9 bases between. Germline V gene lookup returns CDR1 SGHRS and CDR2 YFSETQ. The CDR3 region has the DNA TGCGCCAGCAGCTTGGCGGACTATGGCACAGATACGCAGTATTTT. Its translation is CASSLADYGTDTQYF.

This clonotype has at least ten counts. V and J are TRBV28 and TRBJ2-2; the D call may be TRBD1 or TRBD2 (8 bases each). CDR1 MDHEN and CDR2 SYDVKM come from the germline V gene. Trimming shortened V by 6 bases and J by 4 bases, and 24 bases separated the two germline ends. CDR3 length: 18 residues. In nucleotides, the CDR3 is TGTGCCAGCAGGGACAGGGAGACCGGGAGGGCCCTCACCGGGGAGCTGTTTTTT. Amino acid sequence: CASRDRETGRALTGELFF. Drawing the rest from reference TRBV28 and TRBJ2-2, the complete variable domain is DVKVTQSSRYLVKRTGEKVFLECVQDMDHENMFWYRQDPGLGLRLIYFSYDVKMKEKGDIPEGYSVSREKKERFSLILESASTNQTSMYLCASRDRETGRALTGELFFGEGSRLTVL.

V and J are TRBV20-1 and TRBJ2-1; 8 nucleotides align to TRBD1. There are 15 residues in the CDR3. J was trimmed by 6 bases and V by 0 bases; bases with no gene match: 7. Germline V gives CDR1 DFQATT, CDR2 SNEGSKA (reference sequence). The CDR3 DNA reads as TGCAGTGCTAGAGATAGGGGACAGGCCGCCAATGAGCAGTTCTTC. Protein: CSARDRGQAANEQFF.

The chain employs TRBV28 and TRBJ2-3; possible D gene TRBD2, 6 bases. Germline assignment: CDR1 MDHEN and CDR2 SYDVKM. This CDR3 has 16 amino acids. The ends were cut back, 4 bases at V and 5 bases at J, with 19 bases in the middle. The CDR3 DNA reads as TGTGCCAGCAGTTCATCCCCCTGGGGGGAATTAGATACGCAGTATTTT. Its protein is CASSSSPWGELDTQYF. The full variable domain, rest sourced from reference TRBV28 and TRBJ2-3, is DVKVTQSSRYLVKRTGEKVFLECVQDMDHENMFWYRQDPGLGLRLIYFSYDVKMKEKGDIPEGYSVSREKKERFSLILESASTNQTSMYLCASSSSPWGELDTQYFGPGTRLTVL.

This clonotype was detected many times. The chain is built from TRBV10-1 and TRBJ1-6, with TRBD1 identical over 9 bases. With V trimmed by 6 bases and J by 7 bases, 4 bases remained unmatched. Germline lookup yields CDR1 WNHNN and CDR2 SYGVQD (reference sequence). CDR3 length: 14 residues. CDR3 coding DNA: TGCGCCAGCAGCCGGGACAGGGAAAATTCACCCCTCCACTTT. It encodes CASSRDRENSPLHF.

V usage is TRBV10-3 and J usage is TRBJ2-3; D uncertain. The CDR3 consists of 14 residues. Trimming took off 5 bases at V and 1 base at J, with 10 bases between the two ends. The germline gives CDR1 ENHRY, CDR2 SYGVKD. CDR3 region: CAISSQDRTDTQYF. CDR3 bases: TGTGCCATCAGTTCCCAGGATCGCACAGATACGCAGTATTTT.

The genes are TRBV6-1 and TRBJ2-3; 9 bases map to TRBD2. V lost 6 bases, J lost 1 base, and 2 bases stayed unmatched. Germline CDR1 and CDR2: MNHNS and SASEGT. The CDR3 consists of 14 residues. The CDR3 region has the DNA TGTGCCAGCAGACGACTAGCGGGCACAGATACGCAGTATTTT. This codes for CASRRLAGTDTQYF.

There are a few counts of this clonotype. In nucleotides, the CDR3 is TGCGCCAGCAGCACCACCATCCAGGGTTCGAACACCGGGGAGCTGTTTTTT. Its translation: CASSTTIQGSNTGELFF. The chain couples TRBV5-1 to TRBJ2-2; weak D call: TRBD1 (5 bases). The V gene's germline CDR1 is SGHRS and CDR2 YFSETQ. The CDR3 has 17 residues. Between the trimmed V and J ends, which lost 4 bases and 0 bases, there was a span of 16 bases.

J is TRBJ1-5 and V is TRBV27, with TRBD1 matching 9 bases. Trimming cost V 5 bases and J 2 bases; bases outside gene matches: 4. Germline-derived CDR1 and CDR2 are MNHEY and SMNVEV (reference sequence). The CDR3 contains 15 residues. The CDR3 protein is CASSNHRGRNQPQHF. CDR3 DNA sequence: TGTGCCAGCAGTAACCACAGGGGGCGCAATCAGCCCCAGCATTTT.

The chain couples TRBV4-1 to TRBJ1-2; perhaps TRBD1 as D (5 bases). Germline-derived CDR1 and CDR2 are MGHRA and YSYEKL. CDR3 length: 15 amino acids. V was clipped by 2 bases and J by 1 base, with 11 bases between them. The CDR3 spells CASSQPTGLNYGYTF. CDR3 bases: TGCGCCAGCAGCCAACCTACGGGACTTAACTATGGCTACACCTTC.

In this sample, this clonotype turned up a few times. The chain joins TRBV28 to TRBJ1-6; the match to TRBD1 covers 9 bases. With V trimmed by 5 bases and J by 7 bases, 6 bases remained unmatched. The germline CDR1 and CDR2 sequences are MDHEN and SYDVKM. The CDR3 is 15 amino acids. Written as DNA, the CDR3 is TGTGCCAGCAGTGATTGGACAGGGGTAAATTCACCCCTCCACTTT. It encodes CASSDWTGVNSPLHF.

On this clonotype: A much bigger clone sits one base away, suggesting this may be a read error. J is TRBJ1-1 and V is TRBV10-3, with unresolved D. Per germline, CDR1 ENHRY and CDR2 SYGVKD. CDR3 size: 13 residues. V shed 2 bases and J shed 4 bases, with 8 bases lying between them. CDR3 protein: CAISEKGSTEAFF. The CDR3 coding sequence is TGTGCCATCAGTGAGAAGGGTTCCACTGAAGCTTTCTTT.

This clonotype turned up a few times. The chain recombines TRBV29-1 with TRBJ2-5; 7 bases agree with TRBD1. Germline V CDR1 and CDR2: SQVTM, ANQGSEA. After removal of 5 bases from V and 4 bases from J, the junction contained 4 bases not matched to a gene. The CDR3 has 12 residues. In DNA form, the CDR3 reads TGCAGCGTTACCGGGACAGCAGAGACCCAGTACTTC. As protein: CSVTGTAETQYF.

The chain links TRBV29-1 to TRBJ2-7; a weak D match, TRBD1 (7 bases). The germline CDR1 and CDR2 sequences are SQVTM and ANQGSEA. V was trimmed by 2 bases and J by 6 bases, leaving 17 bases between them. The length of the CDR3 is 14 residues. Written as DNA, the CDR3 is TGCAGCGTTGAATCGGAGGGGGCTTTGGGCGAGCAGTACTTC. This sequence encodes CSVESEGALGEQYF.

Only a few counts were recorded for this clonotype. The J gene is TRBJ2-1, the V gene TRBV19; TRBD2 aligns across 7 bases. This CDR3 has 15 amino acids. Germline loops: CDR1 LNHDA, CDR2 SQIVND (reference sequence). Trimming took 4 bases from V and 4 from J; bases not matched to a gene: 7. CDR3 DNA: TGTGCCAGTAGTAGGGGAGGGGACGGATACAATGAGCAGTTCTTC. Its translation is CASSRGGDGYNEQFF.